This T cell receptor (beta chain) stems from a study of CD8 T cells in ankylosing spondylitis. Broader study findings: In the blood and synovial fluid of reactive arthritis, some motif variants had been previously reported.

This CDR3 has 14 residues. V shed 2 bases and J 6 bases; nucleotides not matched to a gene: 7. Germline lookup yields CDR1 DFQATT and CDR2 SNEGSKA (reference sequence). TCRdb used MiXCR to reprocess the 5' RACE reads, holding one entry per CDR3 protein. The table has some 140,000 distinct CDR3 sequences, 7% to 10% seen once. This clonotype occurred many times. Its antigen remains unknown. The sequencing input was synovial fluid, either unsorted or a sorted T cell fraction (not recorded which). The TCR was taken from a male donor with ankylosing spondylitis. The rearrangement uses TRBV20-1 and TRBJ2-7; TRBD2 matches at 10 bases. The CDR3 coding sequence is TGCAGTGCTAGACCACCGGGACTAGCGATCGAGCAGTACTTC. Its protein product is CSARPPGLAIEQYF.